This entry lists 15 T cell receptor beta chains sequenced from one sample in a study of T cell clonotyping in hematopoietic cell transplantation (dated by TCRdb to the early 2020s). Libraries came from the immunoSEQ multiplex PCR assay. TCRdb carries this immuneACCESS record with in-frame sequences only. Its versions omit some clonotypes, under half of them owing to an unresolved V gene in the studies checked, with the rest unexplained. The sample contains around 12,000 clones, approximately 68% of them found a single time. The ten most abundant clones make up around 15% of the sample. Per the publication, the time point label means: 180 days after allo-HCT. The material was peripheral blood mononuclear cells, obtained 180 days after allogeneic stem cell transplant. The receptors originated from a male patient between 55 and 70 years old who had an allogeneic stem cell transplant from an unrelated donor, so the T cells may come from the graft donor. Some clones in this sample may be carry-over from other donors' samples.

This chain links TRBV7-2 with TRBJ2-7; 7 bases are a match to TRBD2. V shed 4 bases, J shed 3 bases, and the junction held 9 bases outside the gene matches. The CDR3 loop spans 15 amino acids. Looked up from germline, CDR1 is SGHTA and CDR2 is FQGNSA. CDR3 protein: CASSSGGGHYYEQYF. Written as DNA, the CDR3 is TGTGCCAGCAGCTCGGGGGGAGGACACTACTACGAGCAGTACTTC. Looking up the rest from reference TRBV7-2 and TRBJ2-7 gives the full variable domain: GAGVSQSPSNKVTEKGKDVELRCDPISGHTALYWYRQSLGQGLEFLIYFQGNSAPDKSGLPSDRFSAERTGGSVSTLTIQRTQQEDSAVYLCASSSGGGHYYEQYFGPGTRLTVT.

The rearrangement uses TRBV6-6 and TRBJ2-3; D ambiguous. Deletions cut 7 bases from V and 2 bases from J, with 16 bases between. Germline CDR1 and CDR2: MNHNY and SVGAGI (reference sequence). The CDR3 length is 15 residues. In DNA form, the CDR3 reads TGTGCCAGCACGTTGGGTGGACCTTCCACAGATACGCAGTATTTT. The encoded protein is CASTLGGPSTDTQYF.

This clone was seen only a few times. V is TRBV7-6 and J is TRBJ2-3, with D unresolved. Germline-derived CDR1 and CDR2 are SGHVS and FNYEAQ. The CDR3 is 12 residues long. V was pared by 5 bases and J by 0 bases, with 3 bases between. CDR3 amino acids: CASSLSTDTQYF. Written as DNA, the CDR3 is TGTGCCAGCAGCCTTAGCACAGATACGCAGTATTTT.

J is TRBJ1-6 and V is TRBV10-3; tentatively, D is TRBD1 (5 bases). The V end was cut by 2 bases, the J end by 7 bases, with 12 bases between. The CDR3 runs 15 residues. From germline, CDR1 is ENHRY and CDR2 SYGVKD. The CDR3 DNA reads TGTGCCATCAGTGAGGGGGGGATCGAAAATTCACCCCTCCACTTT. Translated: CAISEGGIENSPLHF.

The V and J genes are TRBV6-4 and TRBJ2-1, with D perhaps matching TRBD2 (6 bases). CDR1 and CDR2 from the germline V gene are MRHNA and SNTAGT. V was clipped by 4 bases and J by 10 bases, with 20 bases between them. The CDR3 has 15 residues. In DNA form, the CDR3 reads TGTGCCAGCAGTGTTCGGGACGGAGGGGCCGGAGAGCAGTTCTTC. It specifies CASSVRDGGAGEQFF.

This clone was counted between two and nine times. V is TRBV5-6 and J is TRBJ1-1; tentative D call: TRBD1 (5 bases). V lost 4 bases to trimming and J lost 7 bases, with 8 bases between them. Germline values: CDR1 SGHDT, CDR2 YYEEEE. This CDR3 has 11 amino acids. The CDR3 nucleotides read TGTGCCAGCAGCCGGACACTTGAAGCTTTCTTT. This sequence encodes CASSRTLEAFF.

J is TRBJ1-2 and V is TRBV9; TRBD1 is a possible D gene (5 bases). This CDR3 contains 15 residues. Between the trimmed V and J ends, which lost 3 bases and 4 bases, there was a span of 16 bases. Germline CDR1 reads SGDLS; CDR2 reads YYNGEE. The CDR3 coding sequence is TGTGCCAGCAGCGGGGACCCCGTTCTCGTCTATGGCTACACCTTC. This gives the protein CASSGDPVLVYGYTF.

The V and J genes are TRBV27 and TRBJ1-1, with 7 bases fitting TRBD1. Losses at the gene ends were 3 bases for V and 4 bases for J; bases not matched to a gene: 8. Germline lookup yields CDR1 MNHEY and CDR2 SMNVEV (reference sequence). CDR3 length equals 15 residues. In DNA form, the CDR3 reads TGTGCCAGCAGTTTGGGACAGACAGACCTCACTGAAGCTTTCTTT. Its protein is CASSLGQTDLTEAFF.

This clone was detected a few times. The chain employs TRBV7-2 and TRBJ1-2, with unresolved D. Trimming left V 5 bases short and J 4 bases short, with 11 bases between. The CDR3 is 13 amino acids. CDR1 and CDR2 from the germline V gene are SGHTA and FQGNSA. CDR3 nucleotide sequence: TGTGCCAGCAGCGACCCACGGCTCTATGGCTACACCTTC. It encodes CASSDPRLYGYTF. Combining the CDR3 with reference TRBV7-2 and TRBJ1-2 gives the whole variable domain GAGVSQSPSNKVTEKGKDVELRCDPISGHTALYWYRQSLGQGLEFLIYFQGNSAPDKSGLPSDRFSAERTGGSVSTLTIQRTQQEDSAVYLCASSDPRLYGYTFGSGTRLTVV.

This clone appeared a single time. The chain is built from TRBV7-2 and TRBJ2-7; a weak D match, TRBD2 (6 bases). The CDR3 totals 15 residues. Trimming removed 1 base at V and 0 bases at J, with 10 bases between. Germline V gene sequence: CDR1 SGHTA, CDR2 FQGNSA. The CDR3, as DNA: TGTGCCAGCAGCTTAGGTGGGGGGAGCTCCTACGAGCAGTACTTC. This gives the protein CASSLGGGSSYEQYF.

By sample fraction, this clone is medium-sized (0.01 to 0.1%). The chain couples TRBV30 to TRBJ1-1, with no clear D. Germline lookup yields CDR1 GTSNPN and CDR2 SVGIG (reference sequence). The ends were cut back, 5 bases at V and 0 bases at J, with 4 bases in the middle. CDR3 length equals 11 residues. CDR3 DNA: TGTGCCTGGTTCGTGAACACTGAAGCTTTCTTT. Amino acids: CAWFVNTEAFF.

The J gene is TRBJ1-1, the V gene TRBV4-1; D remains unclear. This CDR3 contains 12 residues. Looked up from germline, CDR1 is MGHRA and CDR2 is YSYEKL. Trimming pared 1 base from V and 1 base from J, leaving 1 base between. CDR3 nucleotides: TGCGCCAGCAGCCAAGGGAACACTGAAGCTTTCTTT. This codes for CASSQGNTEAFF.

V usage is TRBV9 and J usage is TRBJ2-7, with D tentatively TRBD1 or TRBD2 (5 bases each). V lost 4 bases to trimming and J lost 1 base, with 18 bases between them. Germline V CDR1 and CDR2: SGDLS, YYNGEE. The CDR3 is made up of 16 amino acids. CDR3 nucleotide sequence: TGTGCCAGCAGCCCAAGAGGGGATCTTGATTCCTACGAGCAGTACTTC. Translating gives CASSPRGDLDSYEQYF.

The CDR3 loop reads CASSRNWDSYNEQFF. Here the CDR3 DNA reads TGTGCCAGCAGCCGCAACTGGGATTCCTACAATGAGCAGTTCTTC. The chain carries TRBV14 and TRBJ2-1; D is unclear. Germline assignment: CDR1 SGHDN and CDR2 FVKESK. The CDR3 has 15 amino acids. Trimming stripped 4 bases from V and 1 base from J, with 11 bases between. The full variable domain, in which reference TRBV14 and TRBJ2-1 provide the parts outside the CDR3, is EAGVTQFPSHSVIEKGQTVTLRCDPISGHDNLYWYRRVMGKEIKFLLHFVKESKQDESGMPNNRFLAERTGGTYSTLKVQPAELEDSGVYFCASSRNWDSYNEQFFGPGTRLTVL.

J is TRBJ1-1 and V is TRBV7-8; 8 bases line up with TRBD1. From germline, CDR1 is SGHVS and CDR2 FQNEAQ. V shed 5 bases and J 3 bases; nucleotides not matched to a gene: 8. The CDR3 loop spans 15 amino acids. As DNA, the CDR3 is TGTGCCAGCAGCATCAGGGGGCGCAAGGACACTGAAGCTTTCTTT. Protein: CASSIRGRKDTEAFF.